The clone carrying this T cell receptor beta chain was seen more than once but under ten times. What it recognizes is unknown. This specimen comes from a study of T and B cells in COVID-19 patients. Study overall: COVID-19 patients gave peripheral blood either during active infection or after recovery. Study-wide results and limits: In COVID-19 patients, T cell receptor beta variable and joining gene use was reportedly strongly skewed.

TRB was amplified from about 250-500 ng of blood genomic DNA. The CDR3 extends over 11 amino acids. Germline V gene lookup returns CDR1 LNHNV and CDR2 YYDKDF (reference sequence). With 3 bases removed from V and 9 bases from J, the gap between germline ends came to 7 bases. Multiplex PCR with BIOMED2 TRB-A/B primer pools amplified TRB rearrangements. TCRdb recomputed calls from the multiplex PCR reads with MiXCR, one row per CDR3 protein. The table shows thousands of distinct CDR3 sequences, with about two fifths occurring only once. The clonotype originates from a human donor with active COVID-19. The rearrangement links TRBV15 to TRBJ2-3; D is ambiguous. The sequenced material came from blood. In DNA form, the CDR3 reads TGTGCCACCAGCAGTCAATACACGCAGTATTTT. Its protein is CATSSQYTQYF.